The sequence of this T cell receptor (beta chain) was determined in a study of cytomegalovirus exposure and HLA in healthy donors. Broader study findings: When analyzed later, a missense DCLRE1C variant was found to be linked to TCR beta V- and J-gene trimming. Another analysis was done later, and it associated 17,000 or so TCR beta sequences with HLA alleles at 0.05 false discovery rate. The authors confirmed in vitro that a few CMV-associated chains were specific for CMV antigens.

V was cut by 1 base and J by 3 bases, with 17 bases left in between. Germline V CDR1 and CDR2: SGHRS, YFSETQ. CDR3 length equals 17 residues. Note on this clone: What it recognizes is unknown.

PCR employed 60 Vbeta and 13 Jbeta primers. Sequenced by immunoSEQ multiplex PCR; TCRdb stores in-frame clones only, minus some. The sample lists some 170,000 clones, approximately 88% seen once, with about 0.9% in the top ten. The source material was PBMCs. The clonotype originates from a woman under 40 in good health and CMV-seronegative. The chain joins TRBV5-1 to TRBJ1-3; TRBD1 is a possible D gene (5 bases). CDR3 sequence reads: CASSLRGQEFSGNTIYF. The CDR3 bases are TGCGCCAGCAGCTTGAGGGGCCAGGAGTTTAGTGGAAACACCATATATTTT.